Below, 25 T cell receptor beta chains from the same sample are listed, as sequenced in a study of cytotoxic CD8 clonotypes in ibrutinib-treated CLL. The assay was immunoSEQ multiplex PCR, and TCRdb's table has in-frame clones only and misses some. The table records tens of thousands of clones, around 74% of them present only once. The sequencing used PBMCs, collected at disease progression, from a patient treated with ibrutinib. The receptor set was obtained from a human donor with chronic lymphocytic leukemia.

The chain employs TRBV2 and TRBJ1-5; no firm D call. The CDR3 extends over 16 amino acids. Germline lookup yields CDR1 SNHLY and CDR2 FYNNEI. The ends were cut back, 0 bases at V and 3 bases at J, with 12 bases in the middle. Here the CDR3 reads CASSEAEDGPNQPQHF. For the CDR3, the DNA is TGTGCCAGCAGTGAAGCGGAAGACGGCCCCAATCAGCCCCAGCATTTT.

The J gene is TRBJ1-1, the V gene TRBV15; D ambiguous. V was trimmed by 3 bases and J by 3 bases, leaving 8 bases between them. The germline gives CDR1 LNHNV, CDR2 YYDKDF (reference sequence). CDR3 length: 13 amino acids. In nucleotides, the CDR3 is TGTGCCACCAGCAGTGGACGATACACTGAAGCTTTCTTT. Translating gives CATSSGRYTEAFF.

The J gene is TRBJ1-1, the V gene TRBV7-9, with unresolved D. The CDR3 runs to 12 residues. V was pared by 3 bases and J by 8 bases, with 10 bases between. Germline assignment: CDR1 SEHNR and CDR2 FQNEAQ (reference sequence). The CDR3 region has the DNA TGTGCCAGCAGCTTGGGATTTTCGGAAGCTTTCTTT. Translation: CASSLGFSEAFF. The full variable domain, in which reference TRBV7-9 and TRBJ1-1 provide the parts outside the CDR3, is DTGVSQNPRHKITKRGQNVTFRCDPISEHNRLYWYRQTLGQGPEFLTYFQNEAQLEKSRLLSDRFSAERPKGSFSTLEIQRTEQGDSAMYLCASSLGFSEAFFGQGTRLTVV.

The genes are TRBV6-6 and TRBJ1-2; the D is unclear. V shed 4 bases and J shed 2 bases, with 8 bases lying between them. CDR1 is MNHNY, CDR2 SVGAGI, per germline (reference sequence). CDR3 size: 13 residues. The CDR3 reads CASSSGGNYGYTF. The DNA of the CDR3 is TGTGCCAGCAGTTCGGGCGGGAACTATGGCTACACCTTC.

The J gene is TRBJ2-1, the V gene TRBV5-4; TRBD1 matches 11 bases. The CDR3 has 15 residues. J gave up 5 bases and V 2 bases, and 3 bases lay outside the gene matches. The germline V gene encodes CDR1 SGHNT and CDR2 YYREEE (reference sequence). The CDR3 DNA reads as TGTGCCAGCAGCTTAGGGACAGGGGGAAACAATGAGCAGTTCTTC. Protein product: CASSLGTGGNNEQFF. Complete variable domain (other parts from reference TRBV5-4 and TRBJ2-1): ETGVTQSPTHLIKTRGQQVTLRCSSQSGHNTVSWYQQALGQGPQFIFQYYREEENGRGNFPPRFSGLQFPNYSSELNVNALELDDSALYLCASSLGTGGNNEQFFGPGTRLTVL.

This clone was picked up a small number of times. The chain joins TRBV5-4 to TRBJ2-7, with D perhaps TRBD2 (6 bases). The CDR3 is 13 residues long. Germline CDR1 is SGHNT and CDR2 is YYREEE (reference sequence). V lost 4 bases, J lost 5 bases, and 13 bases lay in between. The CDR3 DNA is TGTGCCAGCAGCAGACTAGAGATCAACGAGCAGTACTTC. Protein product: CASSRLEINEQYF.

The chain couples TRBV5-1 to TRBJ2-7; TRBD2 matches 14 bases. The germline V gene encodes CDR1 SGHRS and CDR2 YFSETQ. The CDR3 totals 19 residues. V was clipped by 4 bases and J by 2 bases; unmatched bases: 14. The CDR3 region has the DNA TGCGCCAGCAGCCTTACCGGGACTAGCGGGGGCCCAACACCCTACGAGCAGTACTTC. Encoded protein: CASSLTGTSGGPTPYEQYF.

The J gene is TRBJ1-3, the V gene TRBV5-4; 7 bases line up with TRBD1. V trimming: 4 bases; J trimming: 4 bases; junction bases outside the gene matches: 5. The CDR3 length is 14 residues. The V gene's germline CDR1 is SGHNT and CDR2 YYREEE (reference sequence). The CDR3 nucleotides read TGTGCCAGCAGCCCTTGGGACAGAGGAAACACCATATATTTT. Its protein product is CASSPWDRGNTIYF.

This clone has only one observation. This chain connects TRBV10-3 to TRBJ1-3; D uncertain. The germline V and J ends were trimmed by 0 bases and 0 bases, with 6 bases remaining between them. Germline values: CDR1 ENHRY, CDR2 SYGVKD. This CDR3 is built from 15 residues. The CDR3 sequence is CAISESKSSGNTIYF. The CDR3 DNA follows: TGTGCCATCAGTGAGTCGAAAAGCTCTGGAAACACCATATATTTT.

The chain has TRBV4-3 and TRBJ2-1; 14 positions match TRBD2. V lost 1 base, J lost 8 bases, and 13 bases stayed unmatched. This CDR3 is built from 19 residues. Per germline, CDR1 LGHNA and CDR2 YSLEER. The CDR3 protein is CASSQVVPGRLAGGHEQFF. As DNA, the CDR3 is TGCGCCAGCAGCCAAGTGGTACCTGGGCGACTAGCGGGGGGGCATGAGCAGTTCTTC.

This rearrangement joins TRBV7-2 to TRBJ1-2, with a weak D call TRBD1 (6 bases). The CDR3 has 13 amino acids. V lost 4 bases and J lost 8, with 14 bases in between. CDR1 is SGHTA and CDR2 is FQGNSA in the germline V gene. The CDR3 sequence is CASSSGTPEGYTF. In nucleotides, the CDR3 is TGTGCCAGCAGCTCCGGGACACCTGAGGGCTACACCTTC.

The gene calls are TRBV6-5 and TRBJ1-6; D remains unclear. The CDR3 covers 14 residues. In germline, CDR1 is MNHEY, CDR2 SVGAGI. Deletions cut 3 bases from V and 1 base from J, with 4 bases between. DNA for the CDR3: TGTGCCAGCAGTTATCTATCCTATAATTCACCCCTCCACTTT. Protein product: CASSYLSYNSPLHF.

This chain connects TRBV7-2 to TRBJ1-4, with D hard to call. Germline assignment: CDR1 SGHTA and CDR2 FQGNSA. Trimming stripped 6 bases from V and 7 bases from J, with 12 bases between. The CDR3 runs 13 residues. CDR3 sequence: CASRQPPSEKLFF. CDR3 coding DNA: TGTGCCAGCAGGCAGCCCCCCAGTGAAAAACTGTTTTTT.

The chain recombines TRBV18 with TRBJ2-7; 11 bases map to TRBD2. The CDR3 runs 15 residues. Germline CDR1 reads KGHSH; CDR2 reads LQKENI. With 3 bases clipped from V and 6 bases from J, the junction kept 7 bases outside the gene matches. Here the CDR3 DNA reads TGTGCCAGCTCACCGCCTAGCGGGGGGCCTGGCGAGCAGTACTTC. Protein sequence: CASSPPSGGPGEQYF.

This clone has a handful of counts. The V gene is TRBV12-5, the J gene TRBJ1-6; no firm D call. V lost 2 bases, J lost 7 bases, and 6 bases lay in between. The CDR3 covers 13 residues. CDR1 and CDR2 (germline): LGHNT, FRNRAP. The CDR3 DNA sequence: TGTGCTAGTGGTTTGCAACTGAATTCACCCCTCCACTTT. Its translation: CASGLQLNSPLHF. Full variable domain (rest looked up from reference TRBV12-5 and TRBJ1-6): DARVTQTPRHKVTEMGQEVTMRCQPILGHNTVFWYRQTMMQGLELLAYFRNRAPLDDSGMPKDRFSAEMPDATLATLKIQPSEPRDSAVYFCASGLQLNSPLHFGNGTRLTVT.

This rearrangement joins TRBV5-4 to TRBJ2-3, with D unresolved. V lost 4 bases to trimming and J lost 6 bases, with 24 bases between them. The CDR3 totals 17 residues. In germline, CDR1 is SGHNT, CDR2 YYREEE (reference sequence). CDR3 protein: CASSQEFQDHSGDTQYF. CDR3 DNA sequence: TGTGCCAGCAGCCAAGAATTCCAAGACCACTCAGGTGATACGCAGTATTTT.

V gene TRBV4-1 combines with J gene TRBJ2-7; tentative D call: TRBD1 (6 bases). Trimming stripped 3 bases from V and 2 bases from J, with 14 bases between. The CDR3 totals 15 residues. Germline V CDR1 and CDR2: MGHRA, YSYEKL. The CDR3 coding sequence is TGCGCCAGCAGCCACGGACAAGGGGGAACCTACGAGCAGTACTTC. Its translation: CASSHGQGGTYEQYF.

The rearrangement joins TRBV9 to TRBJ2-7; D unclear. V lost 0 bases, J lost 0 bases, and 10 bases lay in between. This CDR3 is built from 15 residues. The germline CDR1 and CDR2 sequences are SGDLS and YYNGEE. In DNA form, the CDR3 reads TGTGCCAGCAGCGTAGACCCGGGTCCCTCCTACGAGCAGTACTTC. Its protein product is CASSVDPGPSYEQYF. Combining the CDR3 with reference TRBV9 and TRBJ2-7 gives the whole variable domain DSGVTQTPKHLITATGQRVTLRCSPRSGDLSVYWYQQSLDQGLQFLIQYYNGEERAKGNILERFSAQQFPDLHSELNLSSLELGDSALYFCASSVDPGPSYEQYFGPGTRLTVT.

This clone was detected a few times. The rearrangement links TRBV6-1 to TRBJ1-2; D remains ambiguous. Trimming took off 3 bases at V and 8 bases at J, with 16 bases between the two ends. Germline V CDR1 and CDR2: MNHNS, SASEGT. The length of the CDR3 is 14 residues. CDR3 DNA sequence: TGTGCCAGCAGTGAGGTTGGGTCCGCCGTCGGCTACACCTTC. Protein sequence: CASSEVGSAVGYTF.

The CDR3 DNA sequence: TGTGCCAGCAGTGCTTGGGACAGGGCGTACGAGCAGTACTTC. Its protein is CASSAWDRAYEQYF. This chain connects TRBV27 to TRBJ2-5; 9 bases align to TRBD1. The J call is in doubt because the DNA end fits TRBJ2-7 better. The length of the CDR3 is 14 residues. Germline V gene sequence: CDR1 MNHEY, CDR2 SMNVEV (reference sequence).

V gene TRBV6-5 combines with J gene TRBJ1-1; D may be TRBD1 (6 bases). This CDR3 is built from 13 residues. Germline values: CDR1 MNHEY, CDR2 SVGAGI. With 0 bases removed from V and 8 bases from J, the gap between germline ends came to 10 bases. In DNA form, the CDR3 reads TGTGCCAGCAGTTACTCCGGGGGGCCCGAAGCTTTCTTT. Protein: CASSYSGGPEAFF.

This clone was recorded only once. The chain uses TRBV10-3 and TRBJ1-2; D is undetermined. Per germline, CDR1 ENHRY and CDR2 SYGVKD. Trimming cost V 4 bases and J 3 bases, with 6 bases left between them. This CDR3 contains 12 residues. Written as DNA, the CDR3 is TGTGCCATCAGTGCGACTCACTATGGCTACACCTTC. It encodes CAISATHYGYTF.

The chain joins TRBV9 to TRBJ2-3, with D tentatively TRBD2 (6 bases). The V gene lost 0 bases and the J gene lost 0 bases, with 23 bases spanning the gap. Germline loops: CDR1 SGDLS, CDR2 YYNGEE. The CDR3 is 20 residues long. CDR3 coding DNA: TGTGCCAGCAGCGTAGGGTGGGGGACTGCTAGCTACAAGAGCACAGATACGCAGTATTTT. This translates into CASSVGWGTASYKSTDTQYF.

This chain connects TRBV27 to TRBJ1-1, with D unclear. V dropped 5 bases and J dropped 6 bases, with 16 bases sitting between them. Germline V CDR1 and CDR2: MNHEY, SMNVEV (reference sequence). This CDR3 region has 14 residues. The CDR3 spells CASSPTPVWPEAFF. Written as DNA, the CDR3 is TGTGCCAGCAGTCCCACCCCGGTGTGGCCTGAAGCTTTCTTT.

The genes are TRBV19 and TRBJ1-6, with 7 bases that match TRBD1. Germline CDR1 is LNHDA and CDR2 is SQIVND (reference sequence). The CDR3 has 14 residues. V was pared by 5 bases and J by 7 bases, with 5 bases of the junction left unmatched. The CDR3: CASSPTGVNSPLHF. The DNA for the CDR3 is TGTGCCAGTAGTCCCACAGGGGTGAATTCACCCCTCCACTTT.